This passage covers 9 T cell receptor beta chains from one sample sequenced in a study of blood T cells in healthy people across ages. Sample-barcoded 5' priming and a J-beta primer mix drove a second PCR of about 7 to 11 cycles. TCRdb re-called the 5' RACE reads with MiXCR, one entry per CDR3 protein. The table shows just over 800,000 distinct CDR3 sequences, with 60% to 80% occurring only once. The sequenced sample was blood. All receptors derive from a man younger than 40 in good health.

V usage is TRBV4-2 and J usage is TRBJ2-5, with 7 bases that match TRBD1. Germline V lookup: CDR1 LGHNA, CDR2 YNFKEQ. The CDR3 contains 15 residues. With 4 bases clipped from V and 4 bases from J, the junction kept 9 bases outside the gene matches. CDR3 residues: CASSPEAQGTETQYF. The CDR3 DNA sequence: TGTGCCAGCAGCCCAGAGGCACAGGGGACAGAGACCCAGTACTTC.

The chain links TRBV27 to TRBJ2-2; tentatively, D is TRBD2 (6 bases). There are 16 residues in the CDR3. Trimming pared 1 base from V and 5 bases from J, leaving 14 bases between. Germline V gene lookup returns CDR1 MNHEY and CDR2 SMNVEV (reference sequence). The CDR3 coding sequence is TGTGCCAGCAGTTTATGGGGAGGCGGGGTGACCGGGGAGCTGTTTTTT. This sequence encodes CASSLWGGGVTGELFF.

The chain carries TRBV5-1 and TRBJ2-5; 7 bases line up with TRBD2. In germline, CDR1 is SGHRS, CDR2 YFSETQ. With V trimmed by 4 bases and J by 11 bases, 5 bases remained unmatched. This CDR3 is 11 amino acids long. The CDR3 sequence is CASSREGEQYF. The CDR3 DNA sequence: TGCGCCAGCAGCAGGGAGGGTGAGCAGTACTTC.

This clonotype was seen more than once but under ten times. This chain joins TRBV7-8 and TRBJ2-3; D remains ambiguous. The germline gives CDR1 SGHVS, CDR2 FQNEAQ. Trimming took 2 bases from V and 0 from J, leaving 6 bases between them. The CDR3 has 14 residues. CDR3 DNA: TGTGCCAGCAGCTTATACGTCAGCACAGATACGCAGTATTTT. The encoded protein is CASSLYVSTDTQYF.

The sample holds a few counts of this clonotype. The CDR3: CASSPGGPQETQYF. The CDR3 coding sequence is TGTGCCAGCAGCCCGGGGGGGCCCCAAGAGACCCAGTACTTC. The chain is built from TRBV12-3 or TRBV12-4 and TRBJ2-5, with 8 bases identical to TRBD2. Trimming cost V 6 bases and J 1 base; bases outside gene matches: 4. There are 14 residues in the CDR3.

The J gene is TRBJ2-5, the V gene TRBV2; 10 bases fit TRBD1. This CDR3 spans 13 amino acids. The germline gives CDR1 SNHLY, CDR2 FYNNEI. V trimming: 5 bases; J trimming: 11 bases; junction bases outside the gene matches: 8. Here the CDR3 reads CASSPRDRGEQYF. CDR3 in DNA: TGTGCCAGCAGTCCCCGGGACAGGGGAGAGCAGTACTTC.

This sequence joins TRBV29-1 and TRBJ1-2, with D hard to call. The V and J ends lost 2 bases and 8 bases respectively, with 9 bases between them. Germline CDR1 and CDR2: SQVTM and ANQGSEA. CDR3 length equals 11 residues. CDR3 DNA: TGCAGCGTTGAATGGGCGGGAGGCTACACCTTC. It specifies CSVEWAGGYTF.

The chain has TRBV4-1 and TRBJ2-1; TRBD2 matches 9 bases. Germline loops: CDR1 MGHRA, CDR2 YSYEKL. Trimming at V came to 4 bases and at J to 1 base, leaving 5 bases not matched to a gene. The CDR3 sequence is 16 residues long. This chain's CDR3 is CASSLKTSGSYNEQFF. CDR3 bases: TGCGCCAGCAGCCTCAAGACTAGCGGTTCCTACAATGAGCAGTTCTTC.

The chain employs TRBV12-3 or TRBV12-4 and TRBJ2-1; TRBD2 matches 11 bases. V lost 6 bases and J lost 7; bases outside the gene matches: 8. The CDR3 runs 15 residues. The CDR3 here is CASSSLAGAKNEQFF. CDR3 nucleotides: TGTGCCAGCAGCTCACTAGCGGGGGCCAAGAATGAGCAGTTCTTC.